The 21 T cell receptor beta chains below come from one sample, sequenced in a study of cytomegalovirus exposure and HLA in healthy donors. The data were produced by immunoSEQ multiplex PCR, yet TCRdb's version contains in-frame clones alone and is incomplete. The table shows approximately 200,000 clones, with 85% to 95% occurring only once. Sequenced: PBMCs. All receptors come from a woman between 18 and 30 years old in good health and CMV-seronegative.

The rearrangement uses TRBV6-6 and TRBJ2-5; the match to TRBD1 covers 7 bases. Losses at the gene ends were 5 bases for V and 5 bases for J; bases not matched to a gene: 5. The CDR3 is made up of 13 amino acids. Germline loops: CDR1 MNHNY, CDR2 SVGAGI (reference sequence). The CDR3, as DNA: TGTGCCAGCAGTAGGGGGCGCTGGGAGACCCAGTACTTC. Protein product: CASSRGRWETQYF.

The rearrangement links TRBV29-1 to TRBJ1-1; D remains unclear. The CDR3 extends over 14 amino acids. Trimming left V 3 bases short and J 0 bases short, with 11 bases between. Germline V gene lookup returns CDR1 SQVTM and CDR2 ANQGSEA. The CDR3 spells CSVEVNTLNTEAFF. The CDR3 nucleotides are TGCAGCGTTGAGGTAAATACACTGAACACTGAAGCTTTCTTT.

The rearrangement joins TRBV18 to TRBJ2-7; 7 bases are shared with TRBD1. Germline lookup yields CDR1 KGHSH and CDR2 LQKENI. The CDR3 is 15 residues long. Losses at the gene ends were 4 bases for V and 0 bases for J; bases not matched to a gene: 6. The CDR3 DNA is TGTGCCAGCTCACTGGGACAGCCTAGCTCCTACGAGCAGTACTTC. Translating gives CASSLGQPSSYEQYF.

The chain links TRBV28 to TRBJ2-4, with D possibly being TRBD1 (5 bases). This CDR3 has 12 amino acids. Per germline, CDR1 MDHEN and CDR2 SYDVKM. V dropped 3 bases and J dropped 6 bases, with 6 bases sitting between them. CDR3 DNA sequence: TGTGCCAGCAGTTTTAGGGGAAACATTCAGTACTTC. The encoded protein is CASSFRGNIQYF.

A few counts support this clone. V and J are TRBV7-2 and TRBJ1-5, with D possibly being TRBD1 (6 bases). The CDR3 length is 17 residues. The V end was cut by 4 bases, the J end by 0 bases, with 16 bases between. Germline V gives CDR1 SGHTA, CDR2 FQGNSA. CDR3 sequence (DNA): TGTGCCAGCAGCTCACAAGGACAGCCATCTAGCAATCAGCCCCAGCATTTT. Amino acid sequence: CASSSQGQPSSNQPQHF.

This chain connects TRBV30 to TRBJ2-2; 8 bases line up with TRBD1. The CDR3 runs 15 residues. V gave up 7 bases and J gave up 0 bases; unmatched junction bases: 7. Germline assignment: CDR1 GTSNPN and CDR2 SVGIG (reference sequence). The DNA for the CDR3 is TGTGCCTTTTTAACAGGGGGTACGAACACCGGGGAGCTGTTTTTT. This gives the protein CAFLTGGTNTGELFF.

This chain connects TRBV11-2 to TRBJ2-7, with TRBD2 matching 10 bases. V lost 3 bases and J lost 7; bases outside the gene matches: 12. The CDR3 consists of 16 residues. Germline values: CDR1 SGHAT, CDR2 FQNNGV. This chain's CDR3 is CASSFTRVLAGAEQYF. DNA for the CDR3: TGTGCCAGCAGCTTTACCCGTGTGCTAGCGGGAGCGGAGCAGTACTTC.

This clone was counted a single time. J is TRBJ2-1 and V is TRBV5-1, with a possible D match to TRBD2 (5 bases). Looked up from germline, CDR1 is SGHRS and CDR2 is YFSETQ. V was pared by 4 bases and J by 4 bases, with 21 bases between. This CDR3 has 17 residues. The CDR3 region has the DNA TGCGCCAGCAGCCCCGGAGGTAGCCATATCGTTTACAATGAGCAGTTCTTC. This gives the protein CASSPGGSHIVYNEQFF.

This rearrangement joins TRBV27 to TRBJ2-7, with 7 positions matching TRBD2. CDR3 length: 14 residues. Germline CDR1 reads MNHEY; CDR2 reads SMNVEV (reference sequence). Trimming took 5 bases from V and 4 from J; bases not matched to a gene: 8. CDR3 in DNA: TGTGCCAGCAGTCGAGGCGGGAGCGGGTACGAGCAGTACTTC. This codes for CASSRGGSGYEQYF.

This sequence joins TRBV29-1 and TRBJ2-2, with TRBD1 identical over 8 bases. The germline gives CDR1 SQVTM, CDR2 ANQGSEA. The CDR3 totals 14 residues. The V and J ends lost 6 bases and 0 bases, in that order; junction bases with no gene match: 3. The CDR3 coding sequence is TGCAGCGTCAGGGGACAGGCGAACACCGGGGAGCTGTTTTTT. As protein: CSVRGQANTGELFF.

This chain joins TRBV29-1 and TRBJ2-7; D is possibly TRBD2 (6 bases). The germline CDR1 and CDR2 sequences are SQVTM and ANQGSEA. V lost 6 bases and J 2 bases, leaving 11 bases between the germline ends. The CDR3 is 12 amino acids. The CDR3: CSVRDRAYEQYF. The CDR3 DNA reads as TGCAGCGTGCGGGACCGAGCCTACGAGCAGTACTTC.

CDR3 sequence reads: CAWSVLAGQRFQYF. As DNA, the CDR3 is TGTGCCTGGAGTGTATTGGCTGGACAGCGATTTCAGTACTTC. The rearrangement links TRBV30 to TRBJ2-4; weak D call: TRBD1 (6 bases). Germline V CDR1 and CDR2: GTSNPN, SVGIG (reference sequence). This CDR3 has 14 residues. Trimming took off 0 bases at V and 11 bases at J, with 17 bases between the two ends.

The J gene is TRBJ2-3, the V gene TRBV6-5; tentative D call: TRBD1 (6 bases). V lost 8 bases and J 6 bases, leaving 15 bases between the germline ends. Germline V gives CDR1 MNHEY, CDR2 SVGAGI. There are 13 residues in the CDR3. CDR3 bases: TGTGCCAGCGGAAGAGGAAGGGGGGATACGCAGTATTTT. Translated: CASGRGRGDTQYF.

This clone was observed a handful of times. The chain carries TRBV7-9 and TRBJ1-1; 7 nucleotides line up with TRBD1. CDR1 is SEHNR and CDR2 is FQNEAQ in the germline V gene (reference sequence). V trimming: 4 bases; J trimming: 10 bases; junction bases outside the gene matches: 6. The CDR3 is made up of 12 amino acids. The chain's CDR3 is CASSSAGTVAFF. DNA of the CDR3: TGTGCCAGCAGCTCGGCCGGGACAGTAGCTTTCTTT.

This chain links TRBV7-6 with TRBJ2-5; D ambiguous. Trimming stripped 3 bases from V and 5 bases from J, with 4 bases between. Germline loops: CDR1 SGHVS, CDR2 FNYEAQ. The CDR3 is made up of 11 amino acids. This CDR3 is CASSFGETQYF. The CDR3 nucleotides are TGTGCCAGCAGCTTCGGGGAGACCCAGTACTTC.

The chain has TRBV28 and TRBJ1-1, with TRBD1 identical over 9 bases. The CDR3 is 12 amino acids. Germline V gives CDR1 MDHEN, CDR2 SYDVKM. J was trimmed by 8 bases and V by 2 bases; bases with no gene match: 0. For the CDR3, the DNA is TGTGCCAGCAGTTTAGGGACAGGGGAAGCTTTCTTT. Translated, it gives CASSLGTGEAFF.

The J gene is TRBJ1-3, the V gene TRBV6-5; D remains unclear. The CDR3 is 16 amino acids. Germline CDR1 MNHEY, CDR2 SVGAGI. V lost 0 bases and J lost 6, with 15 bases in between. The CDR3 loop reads CASSYSKSGLENTIYF. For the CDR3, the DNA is TGTGCCAGCAGTTACTCGAAAAGCGGGCTCGAAAACACCATATATTTT.

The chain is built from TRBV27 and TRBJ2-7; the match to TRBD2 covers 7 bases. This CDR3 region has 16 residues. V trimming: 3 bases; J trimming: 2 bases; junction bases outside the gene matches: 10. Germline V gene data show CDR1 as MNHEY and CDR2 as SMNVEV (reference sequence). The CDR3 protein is CASSFRGEGSAYEQYF. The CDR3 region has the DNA TGTGCCAGCAGTTTCCGCGGGGAGGGCAGCGCCTACGAGCAGTACTTC.

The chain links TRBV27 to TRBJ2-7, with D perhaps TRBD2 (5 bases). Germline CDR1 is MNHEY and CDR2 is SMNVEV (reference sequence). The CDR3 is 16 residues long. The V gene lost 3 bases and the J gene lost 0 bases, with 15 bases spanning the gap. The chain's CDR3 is CASSFMAGSGSYEQYF. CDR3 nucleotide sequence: TGTGCCAGCAGTTTCATGGCGGGCTCGGGCTCCTACGAGCAGTACTTC.

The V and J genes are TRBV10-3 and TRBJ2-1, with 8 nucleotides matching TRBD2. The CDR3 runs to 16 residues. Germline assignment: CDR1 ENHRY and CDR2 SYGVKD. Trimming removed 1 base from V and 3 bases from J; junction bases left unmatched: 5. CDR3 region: CAISELAGPLYNEQFF. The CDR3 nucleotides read TGTGCCATCAGTGAGTTAGCGGGACCACTCTACAATGAGCAGTTCTTC.

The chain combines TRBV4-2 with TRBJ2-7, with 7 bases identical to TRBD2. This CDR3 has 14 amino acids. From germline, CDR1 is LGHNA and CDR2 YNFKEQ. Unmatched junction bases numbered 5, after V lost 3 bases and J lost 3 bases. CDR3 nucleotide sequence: TGTGCCAGCAGCCAGTCATCTAGCGGCTACGAGCAGTACTTC. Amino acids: CASSQSSSGYEQYF.